One sample yielded the 17 T cell receptor beta chains listed below, sequenced in a study of blood T cell repertoires in COVID-19. Repertoires were generated with immunoSEQ multiplex PCR, while TCRdb's copy carries only in-frame clones and drops some. In the table there are tens of thousands of clones, roughly 88% of which are singletons. The sample taken for sequencing was peripheral blood. The receptors originated from a man older than 75 with active or convalescent COVID-19.

V usage is TRBV5-6 and J usage is TRBJ1-6, with D hard to call. Looked up from germline, CDR1 is SGHDT and CDR2 is YYEEEE. This CDR3 has 14 amino acids. The germline V and J ends were trimmed by 1 base and 6 bases, with 8 bases remaining between them. CDR3 region: CASSLKPSNSPLHF. In DNA form, the CDR3 reads TGTGCCAGCAGCTTGAAGCCGAGTAATTCACCCCTCCACTTT.

Written as DNA, the CDR3 is TGTGCCAGCAGGCCCTACGCGGGTTCGAACACCGGGGAGCTGTTTTTT. Translation gives CASRPYAGSNTGELFF. The chain couples TRBV2 to TRBJ2-2, with D perhaps TRBD2 (5 bases). Trimming took off 6 bases at V and 0 bases at J, with 14 bases between the two ends. CDR3 size: 16 residues. The germline CDR1 and CDR2 sequences are SNHLY and FYNNEI.

This sequence joins TRBV6-5 and TRBJ1-2, with D possibly being TRBD1 (5 bases). Trimming took off 8 bases at V and 3 bases at J, with 13 bases between the two ends. In germline, CDR1 is MNHEY, CDR2 SVGAGI. This CDR3 has 13 amino acids. The CDR3 region has the DNA TGTGCCAGCCGCCCCCGGGGGTACTATGGCTACACCTTC. This encodes CASRPRGYYGYTF.

The V and J genes are TRBV12-5 and TRBJ2-2; TRBD2 might be the D (5 bases). V was trimmed by 5 bases and J by 5 bases, leaving 9 bases between them. Germline CDR1 reads LGHNT; CDR2 reads FRNRAP. This CDR3 has 13 residues. CDR3 DNA sequence: TGTGCTAGTGGTCCGAGGGAGACCGGGGAGCTGTTTTTT. Encoded protein: CASGPRETGELFF.

This chain's CDR3 is CASSLQGLGGELFF. CDR3 bases: TGCGCCAGCAGCTTGCAGGGGTTAGGCGGGGAGCTGTTTTTT. The chain couples TRBV5-1 to TRBJ2-2; D might be TRBD1 (6 bases). The CDR3 consists of 14 residues. Germline V gene sequence: CDR1 SGHRS, CDR2 YFSETQ. The ends were cut back, 1 base at V and 7 bases at J, with 11 bases in the middle. Looking up the rest from reference TRBV5-1 and TRBJ2-2 gives the full variable domain: KAGVTQTPRYLIKTRGQQVTLSCSPISGHRSVSWYQQTPGQGLQFLFEYFSETQRNKGNFPGRFSGRQFSNSRSEMNVSTLELGDSALYLCASSLQGLGGELFFGEGSRLTVL.

The chain has TRBV19 and TRBJ2-1, with 11 bases fitting TRBD2. The CDR3 is made up of 15 amino acids. Looked up from germline, CDR1 is LNHDA and CDR2 is SQIVND (reference sequence). V dropped 4 bases and J dropped 5; count of bases not matched to a gene: 4. The CDR3 DNA sequence: TGTGCCAGTAGTAGCGGGACTAGCGGAAACAATGAGCAGTTCTTC. Its translation is CASSSGTSGNNEQFF.

The chain uses TRBV5-1 and TRBJ2-7, with 9 bases lining up with TRBD1. With V trimmed by 3 bases and J by 5 bases, 9 bases remained unmatched. This CDR3 is built from 15 residues. The germline V gene encodes CDR1 SGHRS and CDR2 YFSETQ. CDR3 DNA: TGCGCCAGCAGCTCAAAGGGACAGGGTGGCAACGAGCAGTACTTC. Translation: CASSSKGQGGNEQYF.

V and J are TRBV6-5 and TRBJ2-2, with 7 positions matching TRBD1. J lost 1 base, V lost 0 bases, and 2 bases had no gene match. CDR3 size: 16 residues. Germline V gene sequence: CDR1 MNHEY, CDR2 SVGAGI. The CDR3 reads CASSYSPGGNTGELFF. In DNA, the CDR3 is TGTGCCAGCAGTTACTCCCCAGGGGGGAACACCGGGGAGCTGTTTTTT.

The chain combines TRBV19 with TRBJ2-3; 8 bases are a match to TRBD2. CDR1 and CDR2 (germline): LNHDA, SQIVND (reference sequence). This CDR3 region has 13 residues. V was clipped by 6 bases and J by 3 bases; unmatched bases: 2. CDR3 in amino acids: CASSGTRTDTQYF. The CDR3 region has the DNA TGTGCCAGTAGCGGGACTAGGACAGATACGCAGTATTTT.

The chain joins TRBV27 to TRBJ2-2; maybe TRBD1 (6 bases). Germline V CDR1 and CDR2: MNHEY, SMNVEV (reference sequence). This CDR3 comprises 14 residues. V was pared by 7 bases and J by 4 bases, with 13 bases between. The CDR3 DNA follows: TGTGCCAGCAACCCGACAGGATCCACCGGGGAGCTGTTTTTT. Translated, it gives CASNPTGSTGELFF.

The rearrangement uses TRBV7-6 and TRBJ2-6; tentative D call: TRBD2 (6 bases). Germline V gene sequence: CDR1 SGHVS, CDR2 FNYEAQ. Trimming left V 4 bases short and J 3 bases short, with 10 bases between. The CDR3 extends over 15 amino acids. The CDR3: CASSSRGGGANVLTF. The CDR3 DNA sequence: TGTGCCAGCAGCTCGCGGGGAGGTGGGGCCAACGTCCTGACTTTC. Variable domain in full (rest from reference TRBV7-6 and TRBJ2-6): GAGVSQSPRYKVTKRGQDVALRCDPISGHVSLYWYRQALGQGPEFLTYFNYEAQQDKSGLPNDRFSAERPEGSISTLTIQRTEQRDSAMYRCASSSRGGGANVLTFGAGSRLTVL.

The J gene is TRBJ2-6, the V gene TRBV5-1; TRBD1 aligns across 9 bases. J was trimmed by 2 bases and V by 4 bases; bases with no gene match: 10. CDR1 SGHRS and CDR2 YFSETQ come from the germline V gene. The CDR3 is made up of 18 amino acids. CDR3 nucleotides: TGCGCCAGCAGCCGGGACAGGGTGTTCTTAGCTGGGGCCAACGTCCTGACTTTC. It codes for CASSRDRVFLAGANVLTF.

The V and J genes are TRBV28 and TRBJ1-1; D is possibly TRBD1 (5 bases). The V and J ends lost 3 bases and 4 bases respectively, with 9 bases between them. Per germline, CDR1 MDHEN and CDR2 SYDVKM. The CDR3 consists of 13 residues. CDR3 nucleotides: TGTGCCAGCAGTTTCCCCGGGGGCACTGAAGCTTTCTTT. Its protein product is CASSFPGGTEAFF.

The chain links TRBV7-8 to TRBJ2-5; TRBD2 agrees at 10 bases. The J segment lost 4 bases and the V segment lost 5 bases, leaving 1 base of the junction unmatched. The CDR3 length is 13 residues. Looked up from germline, CDR1 is SGHVS and CDR2 is FQNEAQ. This CDR3 reads CASSPSGGETQYF. The DNA of the CDR3 is TGTGCCAGCAGCCCTAGCGGGGGAGAGACCCAGTACTTC.

The chain is built from TRBV30 and TRBJ2-2; 13 nucleotides agree with TRBD2. The CDR3 totals 16 residues. With 2 bases clipped from V and 5 bases from J, the junction kept 5 bases outside the gene matches. The V gene's germline CDR1 is GTSNPN and CDR2 SVGIG (reference sequence). The CDR3 DNA is TGTGCCTGGAGTAGGACTAGCGGGAGAAGGACCGGGGAGCTGTTTTTT. This translates into CAWSRTSGRRTGELFF. The variable domain in full, completed from reference TRBV30 and TRBJ2-2, reads SQTIHQWPATLVQPVGSPLSLECTVEGTSNPNLYWYRQAAGRGLQLLFYSVGIGQISSEVPQNLSASRPQDRQFILSSKKLLLSDSGFYLCAWSRTSGRRTGELFFGEGSRLTVL.

The rearrangement links TRBV4-1 to TRBJ2-5; 7 positions agree with TRBD1. Germline V lookup: CDR1 MGHRA, CDR2 YSYEKL. V shed 1 base, J shed 5 bases, and the junction held 7 bases outside the gene matches. The CDR3 runs 15 residues. Here the CDR3 reads CASSQVRGQWETQYF. The CDR3 bases are TGCGCCAGCAGCCAAGTTAGGGGGCAGTGGGAGACCCAGTACTTC.

The chain employs TRBV4-1 and TRBJ2-2, with D hard to call. The CDR3 contains 15 residues. Trimming left V 3 bases short and J 2 bases short, with 10 bases between. Germline loops: CDR1 MGHRA, CDR2 YSYEKL. In nucleotides, the CDR3 is TGCGCCAGCAGCCAGCAGTGGCCCAACACCGGGGAGCTGTTTTTT. As protein: CASSQQWPNTGELFF.